The present T cell receptor beta chain was sequenced within a study of T cells in Graves' hyperthyroidism and ophthalmopathy. This clonotype has a count of ten or more. Its antigen is not known. Study findings and constraints: Ophthalmopathy and stable hyperthyroidism were told apart by a 13 V-J model.

Template material for amplifying TCR beta CDR3 regions consisted of RNA transcripts. First-round RT-PCR targeting the TCR CDR3 was performed with the HTBI primer set. TCRdb recomputed calls from the multiplex PCR reads with MiXCR, one row per CDR3 protein. The sample has fewer than 300,000 distinct CDR3 sequences; roughly 15% are singletons. Among the patients, aged 18 to 65, hyperthyroidism was newly diagnosed and had lasted under 2 months. It was uncontrolled infection, other autoimmune disease, pregnancy or lactation that excluded patients. Diagnoses used clinical symptoms, serum thyroxine and TRAb, thyroid ultrasound and orbital computed tomography. Trimming left V 0 bases short and J 2 bases short, with 10 bases between. Germline CDR1 is MNHEY and CDR2 is SVGAGI. The CDR3 sequence is 15 residues long.

The TCR originated in a woman in her forties or fifties with Graves' hyperthyroidism that later progressed to Graves' ophthalmopathy. The sequenced sample was blood. V and J are TRBV6-5 and TRBJ1-2; tentative D call: TRBD1 (6 bases). CDR3 region: CASSYSDRWNYGYTF. The CDR3 nucleotides are TGTGCCAGCAGTTACTCAGACAGGTGGAACTATGGCTACACCTTC.